This T cell receptor (beta chain) was obtained from a study of T cells in Graves' hyperthyroidism and ophthalmopathy. The J segment lost 1 base and the V segment lost 4 bases, leaving 3 bases of the junction unmatched. This CDR3 spans 14 amino acids. The TCR beta CDR3 regions underwent amplification using RNA transcripts as the source. The HTBI primer set drove a first-round RT-PCR of the TCR CDR3. A single record per CDR3 protein comes from TCRdb applying MiXCR to the multiplex PCR reads. Of roughly 740,000 distinct CDR3 sequences listed, roughly 15% are singletons. This clonotype was seen at least ten times.

The sequence derives from a man in his late teens or twenties with Graves' hyperthyroidism. Sequenced sample: blood. V and J are TRBV12-3 or TRBV12-4 and TRBJ2-5; 7 bases are a match to TRBD1. CDR3 region: CASSSGDSQETQYF. CDR3 in DNA: TGTGCCAGCAGTTCAGGGGACAGCCAAGAGACCCAGTACTTC.